This T cell receptor beta chain was profiled in a study of blood T cell repertoires in COVID-19. Study summary: Whether acute or convalescent, the COVID-19 samples came from the United States, Italy and Spain. The cDNA or gDNA used as material had been derived from T cells, B-cell-depleted T cells, or PBMCs.

Source study methods: Scientists estimated how many nucleated cells there were by amplifying reference gene primers. The protocol was immunoSEQ multiplex PCR, while the TCRdb copy is restricted to in-frame clones and leaves out a portion. Clonal size and the V and J genes are those of that table, whereas D and trimming came from the DNA. The data contain about 190,000 clones, 65% to 80% of them seen just once; the ten biggest clones take up around 12%. The sequence came from a woman aged 45-65 years with acute or convalescent COVID-19. Sequenced input: peripheral blood.

In DNA form, the CDR3 reads TGTGCCATCAAACGGTCGAACACTGAAGCTTTCTTT. Translation: CAIKRSNTEAFF. V usage is TRBV10-3 and J usage is TRBJ1-1; unclear D gene. In germline, CDR1 is ENHRY, CDR2 SYGVKD. V was clipped by 7 bases and J by 1 base, with 7 bases between them. CDR3 size: 12 residues.